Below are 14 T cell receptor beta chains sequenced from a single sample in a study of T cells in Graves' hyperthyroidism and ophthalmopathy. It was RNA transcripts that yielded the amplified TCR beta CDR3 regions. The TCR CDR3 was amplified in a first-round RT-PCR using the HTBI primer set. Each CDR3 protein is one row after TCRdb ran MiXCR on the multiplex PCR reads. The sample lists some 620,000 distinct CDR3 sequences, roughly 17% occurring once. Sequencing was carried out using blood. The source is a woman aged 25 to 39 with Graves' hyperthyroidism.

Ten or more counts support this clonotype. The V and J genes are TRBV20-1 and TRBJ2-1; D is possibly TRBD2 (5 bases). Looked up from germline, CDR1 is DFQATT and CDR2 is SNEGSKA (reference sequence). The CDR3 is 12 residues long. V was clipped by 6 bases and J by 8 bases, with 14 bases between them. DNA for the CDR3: TGCAGTGCCATTCCACTAGGACATGAGCAGTTCTTC. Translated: CSAIPLGHEQFF.

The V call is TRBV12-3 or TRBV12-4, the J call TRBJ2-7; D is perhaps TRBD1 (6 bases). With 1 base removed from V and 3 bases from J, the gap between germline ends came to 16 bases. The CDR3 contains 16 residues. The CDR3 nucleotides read TGTGCCAGCAGTTTAGGGGTATCCCGGACAGACTACGAGCAGTACTTC. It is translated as CASSLGVSRTDYEQYF.

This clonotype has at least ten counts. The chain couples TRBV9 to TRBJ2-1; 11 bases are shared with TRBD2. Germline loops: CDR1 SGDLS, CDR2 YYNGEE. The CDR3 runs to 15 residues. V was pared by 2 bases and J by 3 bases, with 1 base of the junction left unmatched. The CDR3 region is CASSVGTSGYNEQFF. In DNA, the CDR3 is TGTGCCAGCAGCGTCGGGACTAGCGGCTACAATGAGCAGTTCTTC.

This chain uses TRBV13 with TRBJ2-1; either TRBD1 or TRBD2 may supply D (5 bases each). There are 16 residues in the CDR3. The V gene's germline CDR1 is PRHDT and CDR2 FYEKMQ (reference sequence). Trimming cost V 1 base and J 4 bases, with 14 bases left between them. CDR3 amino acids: CASSLALGTQYNEQFF. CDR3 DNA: TGTGCCAGCAGCTTAGCACTCGGGACCCAGTACAATGAGCAGTTCTTC.

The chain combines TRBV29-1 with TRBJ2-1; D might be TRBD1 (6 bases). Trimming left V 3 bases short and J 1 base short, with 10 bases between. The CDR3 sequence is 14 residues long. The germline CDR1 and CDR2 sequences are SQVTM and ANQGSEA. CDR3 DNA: TGCAGCGTTGACGTACAGGGTTCCTACAATGAGCAGTTCTTC. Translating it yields CSVDVQGSYNEQFF.

CDR3 in amino acids: CASSYDPGRQFF. For the CDR3, the DNA is TGTGCCAGCAGCTACGACCCGGGACGACAGTTCTTC. The V gene is TRBV7-2, the J gene TRBJ2-1; the D call may be TRBD1 or TRBD2 (5 bases each). The ends were cut back, 4 bases at V and 13 bases at J, with 14 bases in the middle. CDR3 size: 12 residues. The germline V gene encodes CDR1 SGHTA and CDR2 FQGNSA.

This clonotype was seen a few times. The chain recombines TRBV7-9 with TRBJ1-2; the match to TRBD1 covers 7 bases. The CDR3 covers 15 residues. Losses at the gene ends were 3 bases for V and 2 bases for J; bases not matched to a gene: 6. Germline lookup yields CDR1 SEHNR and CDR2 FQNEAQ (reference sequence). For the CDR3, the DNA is TGTGCCAGCAGCTTCCACGACAGGGCCAACTATGGCTACACCTTC. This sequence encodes CASSFHDRANYGYTF.

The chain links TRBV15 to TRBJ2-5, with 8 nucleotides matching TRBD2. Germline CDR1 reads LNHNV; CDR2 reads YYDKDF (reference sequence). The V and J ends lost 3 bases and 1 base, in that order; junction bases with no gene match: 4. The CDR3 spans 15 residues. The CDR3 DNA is TGTGCCACCAGCAGCCGCGCGGGGGGCCAAGAGACCCAGTACTTC. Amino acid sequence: CATSSRAGGQETQYF.

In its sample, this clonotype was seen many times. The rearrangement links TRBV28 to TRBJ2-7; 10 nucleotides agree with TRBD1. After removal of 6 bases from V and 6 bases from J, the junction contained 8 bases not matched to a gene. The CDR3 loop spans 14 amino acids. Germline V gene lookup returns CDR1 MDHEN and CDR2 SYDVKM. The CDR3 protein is CASRTGTGVFEQYF. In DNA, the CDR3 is TGTGCCAGCAGGACCGGGACAGGGGTGTTCGAGCAGTACTTC.

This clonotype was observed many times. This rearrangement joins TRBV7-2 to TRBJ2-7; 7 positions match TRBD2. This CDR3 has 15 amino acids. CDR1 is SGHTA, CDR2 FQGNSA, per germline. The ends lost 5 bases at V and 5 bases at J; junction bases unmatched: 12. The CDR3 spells CASSPSAREFNEQYF. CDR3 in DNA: TGTGCCAGCAGCCCGTCGGCGCGGGAGTTCAACGAGCAGTACTTC. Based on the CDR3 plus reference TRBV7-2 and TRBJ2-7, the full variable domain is GAGVSQSPSNKVTEKGKDVELRCDPISGHTALYWYRQSLGQGLEFLIYFQGNSAPDKSGLPSDRFSAERTGGSVSTLTIQRTQQEDSAVYLCASSPSAREFNEQYFGPGTRLTVT.

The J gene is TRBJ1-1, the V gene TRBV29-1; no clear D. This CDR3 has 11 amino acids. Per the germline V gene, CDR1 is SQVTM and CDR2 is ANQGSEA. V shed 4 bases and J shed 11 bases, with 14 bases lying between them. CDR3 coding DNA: TGCAGCGTTGTGTCCCGGATTAATGCTTTCTTT. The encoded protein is CSVVSRINAFF.

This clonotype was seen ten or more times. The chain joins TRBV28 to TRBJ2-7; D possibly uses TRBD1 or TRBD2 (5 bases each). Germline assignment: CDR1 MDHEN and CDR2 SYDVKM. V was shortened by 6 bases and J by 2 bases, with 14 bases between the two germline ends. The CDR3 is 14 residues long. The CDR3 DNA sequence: TGTGCCAGCAGAAGGGACGCGGCAACCTACGAGCAGTACTTC. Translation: CASRRDAATYEQYF.

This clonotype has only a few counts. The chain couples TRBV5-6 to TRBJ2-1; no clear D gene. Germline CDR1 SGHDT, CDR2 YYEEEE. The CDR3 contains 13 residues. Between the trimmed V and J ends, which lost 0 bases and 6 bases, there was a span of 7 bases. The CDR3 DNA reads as TGTGCCAGCAGCTTGGTGGGGTCCAATGAGCAGTTCTTC. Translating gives CASSLVGSNEQFF.

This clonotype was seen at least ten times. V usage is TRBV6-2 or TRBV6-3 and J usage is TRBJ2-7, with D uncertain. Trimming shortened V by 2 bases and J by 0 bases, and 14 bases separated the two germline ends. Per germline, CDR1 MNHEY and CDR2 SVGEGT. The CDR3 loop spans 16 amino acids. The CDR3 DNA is TGTGCCAGCAGTTACAATGTAGAGGTCAGCTCCTACGAGCAGTACTTC. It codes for CASSYNVEVSSYEQYF.